One and the same sample provided the 23 T cell receptor beta chains below, sequenced in a study of control samples from healthy donors and cancer patients. TCRdb's copy holds only in-frame clones and misses some; the assay was immunoSEQ multiplex PCR. Found here are 150,000 to 180,000 clones, nearly 95% of them singletons; the top ten hold 2% to 2.5%. The sequenced material came from blood. The receptors here all came from a man in his forties or fifties in good health.

J is TRBJ2-7 and V is TRBV19; 10 bases line up with TRBD1. The CDR3 has 15 amino acids. The J segment lost 3 bases and the V segment lost 4 bases, leaving 6 bases of the junction unmatched. Per germline, CDR1 LNHDA and CDR2 SQIVND (reference sequence). The CDR3 sequence is CASSKRDRGGYEQYF. CDR3 bases: TGTGCCAGTAGTAAGCGGGACAGGGGTGGCTACGAGCAGTACTTC.

The gene calls are TRBV5-1 and TRBJ2-7; TRBD1 matches 7 bases. The J segment lost 2 bases and the V segment lost 1 base, leaving 6 bases of the junction unmatched. Germline V CDR1 and CDR2: SGHRS, YFSETQ. The CDR3 spans 15 residues. In DNA, the CDR3 is TGCGCCAGCAGCTTGAGTAACAGGGGTCCCTACGAGCAGTACTTC. This translates into CASSLSNRGPYEQYF.

This clone was detected only once. The chain couples TRBV29-1 to TRBJ1-4; D not resolved. The CDR3 has 14 residues. Trimming stripped 7 bases from V and 3 bases from J, with 15 bases between. The germline V gene has CDR1 SQVTM and CDR2 ANQGSEA. CDR3 region: CSAYKFRANEKLFF. In DNA, the CDR3 is TGCAGCGCCTACAAATTTCGGGCTAATGAAAAACTGTTTTTT.

The chain links TRBV27 to TRBJ2-7; TRBD1 might be the D (5 bases). CDR1 and CDR2 (germline): MNHEY, SMNVEV (reference sequence). V lost 4 bases, J lost 0 bases, and 10 bases lay in between. This CDR3 has 14 amino acids. CDR3 loop: CASSYNRFSYEQYF. CDR3 nucleotide sequence: TGTGCCAGCAGTTATAACAGGTTCTCCTACGAGCAGTACTTC.

The rearrangement uses TRBV3-1 (or the pseudogene TRBV3-2) and TRBJ2-7, with D perhaps given as TRBD1 or TRBD2 (5 bases each). CDR1 is LGHDT, CDR2 YNNKEL, per germline (reference sequence). With 4 bases removed from V and 2 bases from J, the gap between germline ends came to 15 bases. CDR3 length: 15 residues. This chain's CDR3 is CASSRTRGGPYEQYF. The CDR3 DNA sequence: TGTGCCAGCAGCCGGACCCGGGGCGGCCCCTACGAGCAGTACTTC.

The chain is built from TRBV7-9 and TRBJ1-1; D is perhaps TRBD1 (6 bases). The length of the CDR3 is 15 residues. The V end was cut by 2 bases, the J end by 4 bases, with 14 bases between. Germline-derived CDR1 and CDR2 are SEHNR and FQNEAQ (reference sequence). DNA of the CDR3: TGTGCCAGCAGCTTACAGGGGCGCGTGGCCACTGAAGCTTTCTTT. Translated, it gives CASSLQGRVATEAFF.

The chain employs TRBV18 and TRBJ2-1; D may be TRBD1 (7 bases). Trimming shortened V by 8 bases and J by 7 bases, and 21 bases separated the two germline ends. The CDR3 contains 15 residues. Germline CDR1 and CDR2: KGHSH and LQKENI. CDR3 amino acids: CASRGWQGGRNEQFF. Here the CDR3 DNA reads TGTGCCAGCCGAGGGTGGCAGGGGGGTCGGAATGAGCAGTTCTTC.

The CDR3, as DNA: TGTGCCAGCAGCTTTATCCAGGGCCACGAGCAGTACTTC. It translates to CASSFIQGHEQYF. The chain recombines TRBV11-3 with TRBJ2-7, with D possibly being TRBD1 (5 bases). The germline V gene encodes CDR1 SGHNT and CDR2 YENEEA. V was pared by 3 bases and J by 5 bases, with 11 bases between. CDR3 length: 13 residues. Combining the CDR3 with reference TRBV11-3 and TRBJ2-7 gives the whole variable domain EAGVVQSPRYKIIEKKQPVAFWCNPISGHNTLYWYLQNLGQGPELLIRYENEEAVDDSQLPKDRFSAERLKGVDSTLKIQPAELGDSAVYLCASSFIQGHEQYFGPGTRLTVT.

In its sample, this clone was seen once. The sample holds other DNA sequences that translate to the same CDR3. In nucleotides, the CDR3 is TGCGCCAGCAGTCCTACAGGGAACACTGAAGCTTTCTTT. Protein: CASSPTGNTEAFF. The rearrangement links TRBV5-1 to TRBJ1-1; weak D call: TRBD1 (5 bases). The CDR3 contains 13 residues. CDR1 SGHRS and CDR2 YFSETQ come from the germline V gene. The germline V and J ends were trimmed by 5 bases and 1 base, with 9 bases remaining between them.

The J gene is TRBJ2-7, the V gene TRBV28, with 8 bases fitting TRBD2. This CDR3 is 15 amino acids long. The V and J ends lost 5 bases and 4 bases, in that order; junction bases with no gene match: 10. Germline V gene lookup returns CDR1 MDHEN and CDR2 SYDVKM. The CDR3 here is CASSPHRGGGYEQYF. The CDR3 bases are TGTGCCAGCAGTCCGCACCGGGGGGGAGGATACGAGCAGTACTTC.

The genes are TRBV2 and TRBJ2-2, with a tentative D call TRBD2 (6 bases). Germline V gene lookup returns CDR1 SNHLY and CDR2 FYNNEI. CDR3 length equals 16 residues. V lost 7 bases, J lost 5 bases, and 20 bases lay in between. CDR3 loop: CASTGLKTAQTGELFF. The CDR3 DNA reads as TGTGCCAGCACCGGACTAAAGACAGCTCAGACCGGGGAGCTGTTTTTT.

This sequence joins TRBV6-6 and TRBJ1-5; TRBD1 is a possible D gene (6 bases). This CDR3 has 15 residues. Germline CDR1 MNHNY, CDR2 SVGAGI (reference sequence). Deletions cut 5 bases from V and 4 bases from J, with 15 bases between. CDR3 nucleotides: TGTGCCAGCAGTACTAAGGGGGTGGGGAATCAGCCCCAGCATTTT. This gives the protein CASSTKGVGNQPQHF.

V is TRBV27 and J is TRBJ1-3, with D unresolved. Trimming took 2 bases from V and 0 from J, leaving 8 bases between them. The CDR3 is 15 amino acids. Germline V gene data show CDR1 as MNHEY and CDR2 as SMNVEV (reference sequence). The CDR3 region is CASSLRGSSGNTIYF. In DNA form, the CDR3 reads TGTGCCAGCAGTTTAAGAGGGAGCTCTGGAAACACCATATATTTT.

Concerning this clone itself: Germline and junction disagree at one end, which may indicate a read error. This specimen includes other DNA sequences encoding the same CDR3. V and J are TRBV5-1 and TRBJ2-1, with D possibly TRBD2 on 5 matching bases. The CDR3 runs to 15 residues. Germline V gene sequence: CDR1 SGHRS, CDR2 YFSETQ. The CDR3 nucleotides are TGCGCCAGCAGCTTGCCGGGAACCTCCTACAATGAACAGTTCTTC. Protein product: CASSLPGTSYNEQFF.

The chain links TRBV11-1 to TRBJ2-7; D possibly corresponds to TRBD1 (6 bases). The CDR3 covers 13 residues. The germline V gene has CDR1 SGHAT and CDR2 FQDESV (reference sequence). Trimming removed 3 bases from V and 5 bases from J, with 11 bases in between. CDR3 coding DNA: TGTGCCAGCAGCTTGGACAGAACCAACGAGCAGTACTTC. This gives the protein CASSLDRTNEQYF.

The rearrangement uses TRBV5-1 and TRBJ2-3, with 11 bases that match TRBD2. Germline values: CDR1 SGHRS, CDR2 YFSETQ. CDR3 length equals 15 residues. Losses at the gene ends were 4 bases for V and 6 bases for J; bases not matched to a gene: 7. DNA for the CDR3: TGCGCCAGCAGCCGCACTAGCGGGAGAGCCGATACGCAGTATTTT. It yields the protein CASSRTSGRADTQYF.

This rearrangement joins TRBV11-2 to TRBJ1-3; TRBD1 agrees at 9 bases. This CDR3 is 19 amino acids long. V shed 6 bases and J 0 bases; nucleotides not matched to a gene: 15. Germline CDR1 reads SGHAT; CDR2 reads FQNNGV. For the CDR3, the DNA is TGTGCCAGCAGGCGCCCGGGACAGGGTCTCCGGGGCTCTGGAAACACCATATATTTT. Protein sequence: CASRRPGQGLRGSGNTIYF.

This chain connects TRBV11-2 to TRBJ1-1; D remains ambiguous. The CDR3 sequence is 13 residues long. The germline V gene encodes CDR1 SGHAT and CDR2 FQNNGV. The V end lost 5 bases, the J end lost 0 bases, and 7 bases lay between the germline ends. CDR3 in DNA: TGTGCCAGCAGCCCACAGTTGAACACTGAAGCTTTCTTT. It translates to CASSPQLNTEAFF.

This clone appeared a single time. J is TRBJ1-1 and V is TRBV18; D uncertain. This CDR3 region has 15 residues. Deletions cut 0 bases from V and 1 base from J, with 9 bases between. CDR1 and CDR2 from the germline V gene are KGHSH and LQKENI. The CDR3 reads CASSPPKRTNTEAFF. CDR3 DNA: TGTGCCAGCTCACCACCGAAAAGGACGAACACTGAAGCTTTCTTT.

On this clone: A junction end diverges from the germline sequence, so it may reflect a read error. The chain is built from TRBV7-7 and TRBJ2-1; D tentatively reads TRBD1 or TRBD2 (6 bases each). The CDR3 loop spans 15 amino acids. Germline CDR1 is SSHAT and CDR2 is FNYEAQ (reference sequence). Here the CDR3 DNA reads TGTGCTAGCAGCCAAGGAAGGGGGGCCTACAATGAGCAGTTCTTC. Translation gives CASSQGRGAYNEQFF.

V gene TRBV3-1 (or the pseudogene TRBV3-2) combines with J gene TRBJ1-1; TRBD1 matches 7 bases. CDR1 and CDR2 from the germline V gene are LGHDT and YNNKEL (reference sequence). The CDR3 is 14 amino acids. V lost 2 bases, J lost 8 bases, and 8 bases stayed unmatched. CDR3 coding DNA: TGTGCCAGCAGCCAACATGAGGGGGCGCGGGAAGCTTTCTTT. Translating gives CASSQHEGAREAFF.

In this sample, this clone turned up once. The chain recombines TRBV5-1 with TRBJ2-1; 13 bases line up with TRBD2. Trimming took 4 bases from V and 0 from J; bases not matched to a gene: 10. There are 19 residues in the CDR3. Per the germline V gene, CDR1 is SGHRS and CDR2 is YFSETQ. The CDR3 sequence is CASSPIGTSGIVSYNEQFF. The CDR3 bases are TGCGCCAGCAGCCCAATAGGGACTAGCGGGATTGTCTCCTACAATGAGCAGTTCTTC.

The chain links TRBV5-6 to TRBJ1-1; 7 bases are a match to TRBD1. The CDR3 is 18 amino acids. V lost 2 bases, J lost 0 bases, and 13 bases stayed unmatched. CDR1 and CDR2 (germline): SGHDT, YYEEEE. The CDR3 DNA follows: TGTGCCAGCAGCTTTAGGACAATCAGGGACAGCATGAACACTGAAGCTTTCTTT. This translates into CASSFRTIRDSMNTEAFF.